The clone carrying this T cell receptor beta chain was seen repeatedly, ten times or more. Its antigen is not known. As an off-target read in a library built for alpha chains, this beta chain has a frequency of little significance. Stated time point: sample taken at primary tumor resection. TCRdb passed the 5' RACE reads through MiXCR, listing each CDR3 protein once. The table has 13,000 or so distinct CDR3 sequences, about 4.6% seen once; the top ten hold under 30%. This entry is derived from a study of spatial heterogeneity in lung cancer. Study-level findings and limits: Tumors with more nonsynonymous mutations had more expanded intratumoral alpha and beta TCRs.

CDR1 is SQVTM and CDR2 is ANQGSEA in the germline V gene. The CDR3 is 14 amino acids. V lost 5 bases and J lost 4; bases outside the gene matches: 9. The chain is built from TRBV29-1 and TRBJ2-3; TRBD1 agrees at 7 bases. The sequence derives from a male donor with early-stage non-small cell lung cancer. Specimen: lung tumor tissue, collected at surgery. CDR3 sequence: CSVRKGADSDTQYF. The CDR3 region has the DNA TGCAGCGTTCGTAAGGGGGCGGATTCAGATACGCAGTATTTT.